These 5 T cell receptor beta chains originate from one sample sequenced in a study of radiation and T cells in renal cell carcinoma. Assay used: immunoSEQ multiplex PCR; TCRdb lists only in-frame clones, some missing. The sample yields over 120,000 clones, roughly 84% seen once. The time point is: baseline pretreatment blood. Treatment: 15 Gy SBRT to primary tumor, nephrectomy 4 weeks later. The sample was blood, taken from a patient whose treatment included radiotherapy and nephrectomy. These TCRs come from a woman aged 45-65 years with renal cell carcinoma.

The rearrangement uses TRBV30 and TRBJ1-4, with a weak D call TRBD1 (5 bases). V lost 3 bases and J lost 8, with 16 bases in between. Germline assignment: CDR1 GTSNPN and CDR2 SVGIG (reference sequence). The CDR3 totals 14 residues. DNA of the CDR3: TGTGCCTGGAGGAGGACTGGGGACGGAGAAAAACTGTTTTTT. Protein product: CAWRRTGDGEKLFF.

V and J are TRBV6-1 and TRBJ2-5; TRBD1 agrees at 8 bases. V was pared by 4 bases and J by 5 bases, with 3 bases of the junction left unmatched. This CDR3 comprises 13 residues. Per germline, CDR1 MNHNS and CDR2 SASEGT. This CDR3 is CASSATGVETQYF. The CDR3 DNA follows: TGTGCCAGCAGTGCGACAGGGGTGGAGACCCAGTACTTC.

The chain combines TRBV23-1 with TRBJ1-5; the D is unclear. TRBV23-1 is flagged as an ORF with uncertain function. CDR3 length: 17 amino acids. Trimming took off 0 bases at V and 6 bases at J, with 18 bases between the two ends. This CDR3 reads CASSQSWVNRVGQPQHF. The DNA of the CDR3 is TGCGCCAGCAGTCAATCTTGGGTGAATCGCGTAGGTCAGCCCCAGCATTTT.

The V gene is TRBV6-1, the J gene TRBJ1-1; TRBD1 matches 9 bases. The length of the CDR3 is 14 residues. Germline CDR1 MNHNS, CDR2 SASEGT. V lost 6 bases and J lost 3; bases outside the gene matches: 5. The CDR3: CASRRDRDDTEAFF. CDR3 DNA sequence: TGTGCCAGCAGGAGGGACAGGGACGACACTGAAGCTTTCTTT.

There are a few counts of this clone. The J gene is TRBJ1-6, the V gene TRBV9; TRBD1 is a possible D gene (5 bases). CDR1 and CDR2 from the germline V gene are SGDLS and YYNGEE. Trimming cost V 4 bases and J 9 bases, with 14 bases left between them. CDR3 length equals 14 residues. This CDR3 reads CASSYQQRGSPLHF. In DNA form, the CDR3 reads TGTGCCAGCAGCTATCAACAAAGGGGTTCACCCCTCCACTTT.